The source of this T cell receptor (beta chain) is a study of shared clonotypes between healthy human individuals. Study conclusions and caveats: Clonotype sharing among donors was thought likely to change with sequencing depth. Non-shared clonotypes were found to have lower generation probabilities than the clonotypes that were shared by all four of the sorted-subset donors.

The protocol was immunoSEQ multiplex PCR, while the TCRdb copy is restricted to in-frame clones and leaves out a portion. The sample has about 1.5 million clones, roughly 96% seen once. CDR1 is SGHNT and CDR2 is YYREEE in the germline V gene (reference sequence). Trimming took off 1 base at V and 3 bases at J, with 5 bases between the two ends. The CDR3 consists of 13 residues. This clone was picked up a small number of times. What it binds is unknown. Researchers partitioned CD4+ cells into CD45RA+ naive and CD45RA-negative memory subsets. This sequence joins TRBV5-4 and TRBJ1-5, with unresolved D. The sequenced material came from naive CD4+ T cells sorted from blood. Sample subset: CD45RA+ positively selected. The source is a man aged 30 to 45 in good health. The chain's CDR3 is CASSLNVNQPQHF. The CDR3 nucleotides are TGTGCCAGCAGCTTGAATGTCAATCAGCCCCAGCATTTT.